These T cell receptor beta chains were read from a single sample in a study of human T cells and chemical hapten exposure. TCRdb re-called the reads through MiXCR, storing one row per CDR3 protein. The table includes about 120,000 distinct CDR3 sequences, around 9% detected once. Material: whole blood. These TCRs come from a human donor in good health. Some clones in this sample may be carry-over from other donors' samples. Both conserved end residues are part of each CDR3. Each record gives: D gene, clone size, J gene, V gene, CDR3 DNA, CDR3 protein. D genes are given only for firm matches. Size tells how often a clone was seen (once, few, many) or the class of an expanded clone, and some rows leave it out.

d_call: TRBD1
clone_size: NA
j_call: TRBJ2-6
v_call: TRBV7-9
cdr3_nt: TGTGCCAGCAGCCTCGGGACAGTCTCTGGGGCCAACGTCCTGACTTTC
cdr3_aa: CASSLGTVSGANVLTF

d_call: NA
clone_size: NA
j_call: TRBJ1-1
v_call: TRBV7-9
cdr3_nt: TGTGCCAGCAGCTTAATTCAGGATGTGGTAACTGAAGCTTTCTTT
cdr3_aa: CASSLIQDVVTEAFF

d_call: NA
clone_size: NA
j_call: TRBJ2-2
v_call: TRBV10-2
cdr3_nt: TGCGCCAGCAGTGGACAAGATAACACCGGGGAGCTGTTTTTT
cdr3_aa: CASSGQDNTGELFF

d_call: TRBD1
clone_size: many
j_call: TRBJ1-3
v_call: TRBV4-1
cdr3_nt: TGCGCCAGCAGCCAAGCGCTGACAGGGGCCTTCTCTGGTGGAAACACCATATATTTT
cdr3_aa: CASSQALTGAFSGGNTIYF

d_call: NA
clone_size: NA
j_call: TRBJ1-1
v_call: TRBV27
cdr3_nt: TGTGCCAGCAGTTTATTTTTCGGGGGTAACACTGAAGCTTTCTTT
cdr3_aa: CASSLFFGGNTEAFF

d_call: TRBD1
clone_size: many
j_call: TRBJ2-7
v_call: TRBV2
cdr3_nt: TGTGCCAGCAGGGGACAGGGATCAACCTCCGAGCAGTACTTC
cdr3_aa: CASRGQGSTSEQYF

d_call: TRBD1
clone_size: many
j_call: TRBJ1-6
v_call: TRBV3-1
cdr3_nt: TGTGCCAGCAGCCAAAACGACAGGGAGGTTTCACCCCTCCACTTT
cdr3_aa: CASSQNDREVSPLHF

d_call: TRBD2
clone_size: many
j_call: TRBJ2-1
v_call: TRBV6-4
cdr3_nt: TGTGCCAGCAGTGAAGGGCGGGGGGGCCACAATGAGCAGTTCTTC
cdr3_aa: CASSEGRGGHNEQFF

d_call: NA
clone_size: few
j_call: TRBJ1-2
v_call: TRBV20-1
cdr3_nt: TGCAGTGCTCTAACGGAGCGAAACTATGGCTACACCTTC
cdr3_aa: CSALTERNYGYTF

d_call: TRBD2
clone_size: few
j_call: TRBJ2-1
v_call: TRBV19
cdr3_nt: TGTGCCAGTAGTTCGTTTAGCGGGGGGGACAATGAGCAGTTCTTC
cdr3_aa: CASSSFSGGDNEQFF

d_call: TRBD1
clone_size: NA
j_call: TRBJ2-7
v_call: TRBV27
cdr3_nt: TGTGCCAGCAGACCCTCGGACAGGGGCCTTTACGAGCAGTACTTC
cdr3_aa: CASRPSDRGLYEQYF

d_call: NA
clone_size: few
j_call: TRBJ2-3
v_call: TRBV24-1
cdr3_nt: TGTGCCACCAGCGACGGGAGCACAGATACGCAGTATTTT
cdr3_aa: CATSDGSTDTQYF

d_call: NA
clone_size: many
j_call: TRBJ2-7
v_call: TRBV7-2
cdr3_nt: TGTGCCAGCAGCCCAGCCTCGGACGGGTTCTACGAGCAGTACTTC
cdr3_aa: CASSPASDGFYEQYF

d_call: TRBD2
clone_size: NA
j_call: TRBJ2-5
v_call: TRBV5-4
cdr3_nt: TGTGCCAGCAGCCAGGACTCCCTCGGGGGGGGCCAGTACTTC
cdr3_aa: CASSQDSLGGGQYF

d_call: TRBD1
clone_size: NA
j_call: TRBJ1-6
v_call: TRBV3-1
cdr3_nt: TGTGCCAGCAGCACTCCGGGACAGGGGAACTCACCCCTCCACTTT
cdr3_aa: CASSTPGQGNSPLHF

d_call: NA
clone_size: many
j_call: TRBJ1-3
v_call: TRBV5-1
cdr3_nt: TGCGCCAGCAGCTTGAAAGGGGCTGGAAACACCATATATTTT
cdr3_aa: CASSLKGAGNTIYF

d_call: NA
clone_size: NA
j_call: TRBJ1-2
v_call: TRBV10-3
cdr3_nt: TGTGCCATCAGTGATCCGGGCCTCCTCTATGGCTACACCTTC
cdr3_aa: CAISDPGLLYGYTF

d_call: NA
clone_size: many
j_call: TRBJ1-1
v_call: TRBV6-4
cdr3_nt: TGTGCCAGCAGCGAACAGGCGAACACTGAAGCTTTCTTT
cdr3_aa: CASSEQANTEAFF

d_call: TRBD2
clone_size: NA
j_call: TRBJ2-3
v_call: TRBV5-1
cdr3_nt: TGCGCCAGCAGCTCCCGGACTAGCGGGCCCTACACAGATACGCAGTATTTT
cdr3_aa: CASSSRTSGPYTDTQYF

d_call: TRBD2
clone_size: NA
j_call: TRBJ2-1
v_call: TRBV3-1
cdr3_nt: TGTGCCAGCAGCCGTATCGGCGGGGGGGTTGCCAATGAGCAGTTCTTC
cdr3_aa: CASSRIGGGVANEQFF

d_call: NA
clone_size: few
j_call: TRBJ1-2
v_call: TRBV29-1
cdr3_nt: TGCAGCGTTGAAGATTACGGGGGTAGCTATGGCTACACCTTC
cdr3_aa: CSVEDYGGSYGYTF

d_call: TRBD2
clone_size: many
j_call: TRBJ2-1
v_call: TRBV27
cdr3_nt: TGTGCCAGCAGTCTAAGGACTAGCGGGAGGCCTTCCTACAATGAGCAGTTCTTC
cdr3_aa: CASSLRTSGRPSYNEQFF

d_call: NA
clone_size: NA
j_call: TRBJ2-1
v_call: TRBV7-2
cdr3_nt: TGTGCCAGCAGCTTAGTGGTAAGTGAGCAGTTCTTC
cdr3_aa: CASSLVVSEQFF

d_call: NA
clone_size: few
j_call: TRBJ2-2
v_call: TRBV20-1
cdr3_nt: TGCAGTGCTCCCCCCTCGGGAGTTAGTACCGGGGAGCTGTTTTTT
cdr3_aa: CSAPPSGVSTGELFF